This T cell receptor beta chain was observed in a study of PD-1 blockade in classical Hodgkin lymphoma. Overall study findings and caveats: By C4D1 there was a significant rise in CD4+ TCR diversity but not in CD8+ TCR diversity. Before treatment, complete responders showed about the same diversity as newly diagnosed patients.

Brentuximab vedotin exposure varied among the patients, all of whom had relapsed after autologous stem cell transplantation. As regards this clone: What it binds is not known.

Clones were sequenced by immunoSEQ multiplex PCR, and TCRdb holds only the in-frame ones, with some missing. Of roughly 31,000 clones listed, more than 65% are singletons. V lost 2 bases, J lost 1 base, and 6 bases lay in between. Germline values: CDR1 SGHRS, CDR2 YFSETQ. The CDR3 has 13 residues. The clonotype was recovered from a human donor with classical Hodgkin lymphoma. V is TRBV5-1 and J is TRBJ1-1; D remains unclear. The sample in question was peripheral blood mononuclear cells (PBMCs), obtained before the second cycle of nivolumab. The DNA for the CDR3 is TGCGCCAGCAGCTTCGGAGGGAACACTGAAGCTTTCTTT. Protein: CASSFGGNTEAFF.